The sequence of this T cell receptor beta chain was determined in a study of T-cell reconstitution after alpha-beta-depleted transplantation in children. Library preparation (for TCRbeta) was performed with unique molecular identifiers. TCRdb ran MiXCR on the PCR reads and lists one entry per CDR3 protein. The table records about 540,000 distinct CDR3 sequences, 20% to 30% of them present only once. On this clonotype itself: Its antigen is not known.

Whole-study results and caveats: From surviving recipient T cells and thymic progenitors came the high day-60 TCRbeta diversity observed in some patients. T cells produced anew were the main source of T-cell counts and diversity one year after transplant. At around two months after transplant, the alpha-beta T cells were reportedly derived from several hundred expanded clones that came from non-depleted graft cells.

V lost 4 bases to trimming and J lost 6 bases, with 24 bases between them. This CDR3 is built from 17 residues. Germline values: CDR1 MNHEY, CDR2 SMNVEV (reference sequence). The sample consisted of PBMCs, taken before TCRalphabeta/CD19-depleted stem cell transplant. The V gene is TRBV27, the J gene TRBJ1-2; no reliable D call. The TCR originated in a boy less than two years old with Wiskott-Aldrich syndrome, due to receive a stem cell transplant. The CDR3 nucleotides are TGTGCCAGCAGTTCCAACACCCTAATAAGGCCCTCTCATGGCTACACCTTC. This translates into CASSSNTLIRPSHGYTF.